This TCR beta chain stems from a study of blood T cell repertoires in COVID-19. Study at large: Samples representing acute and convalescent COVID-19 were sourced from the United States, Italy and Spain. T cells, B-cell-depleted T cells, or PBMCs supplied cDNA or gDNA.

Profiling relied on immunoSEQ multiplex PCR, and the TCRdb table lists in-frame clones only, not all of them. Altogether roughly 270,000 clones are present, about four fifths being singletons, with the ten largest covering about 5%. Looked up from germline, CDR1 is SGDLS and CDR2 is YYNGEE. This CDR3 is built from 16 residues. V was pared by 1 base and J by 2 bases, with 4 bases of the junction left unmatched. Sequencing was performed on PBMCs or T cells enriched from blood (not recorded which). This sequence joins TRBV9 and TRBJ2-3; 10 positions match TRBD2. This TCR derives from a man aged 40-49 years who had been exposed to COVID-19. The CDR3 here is CASSVYLAGDTDTQYF. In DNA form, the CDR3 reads TGTGCCAGCAGCGTATATCTAGCGGGAGACACAGATACGCAGTATTTT.